This T cell receptor beta chain was sequenced during a study of Tregs in tolerant kidney transplant recipients. This CDR3 spans 16 amino acids. Germline CDR1 and CDR2: MNHEY and SVGAGI. V lost 0 bases to trimming and J lost 11 bases, with 22 bases between them. TCRdb's copy holds only in-frame clones and misses some; the assay was immunoSEQ multiplex PCR. The top ten clones hold around 0.67% of a sample with roughly 49,000 clones, about 89% of them seen once. Unstimulated Tregs (CD4+CD25+CD127-) and CD4+CD25- non-Tregs were sorted from PBMCs. An overnight rest at 37°C with about 200 IU/ml IL-2 preceded regulatory T cell sorting from thawed PBMCs.

V usage is TRBV6-5 and J usage is TRBJ1-2; maybe TRBD1 (5 bases). The sample comprised Tregs from blood. The TCR originated in a human donor in good health. This CDR3 reads CASSYSSHGRVVGYTF. DNA for the CDR3: TGTGCCAGCAGTTACTCGTCCCACGGCAGGGTCGTAGGATACACCTTC.